Below, 17 T cell receptor beta chains from the same sample are listed, as sequenced in a study of T cell responses to AZD1222 COVID-19 vaccine (dated by TCRdb to 2020 to 2022). Libraries were prepared through the immunoSEQ multiplex PCR assay. TCRdb carries this immuneACCESS record with in-frame sequences only. Its versions omit some clonotypes, under half of them owing to an unresolved V gene in the studies checked, with the rest unexplained. This sample holds more than 140,000 clones; more than 70% were observed only once. 2.2% of the sample is taken by the ten largest. This specimen's time point label, interpreted: baseline before first vaccination. The source material was peripheral blood, sampled on day 0 of AZD1222 vaccination. All receptors come from an adult in good health.

The genes are TRBV5-6 and TRBJ1-1; possible D gene TRBD1, 5 bases. Trimming took off 1 base at V and 1 base at J, with 8 bases between the two ends. Germline CDR1 and CDR2: SGHDT and YYEEEE. CDR3 length equals 14 residues. The CDR3 DNA reads TGTGCCAGCAGCTTGACGGGGCGGAACACTGAAGCTTTCTTT. Protein: CASSLTGRNTEAFF. The variable domain in full, with the rest retrieved from reference TRBV5-6 and TRBJ1-1, is DAGVTQSPTHLIKTRGQQVTLRCSPKSGHDTVSWYQQALGQGPQFIFQYYEEEERQRGNFPDRFSGHQFPNYSSELNVNALLLGDSALYLCASSLTGRNTEAFFGQGTRLTVV.

This clone was seen more than once but under ten times. The chain combines TRBV19 with TRBJ2-6; D ambiguous. The CDR3 loop spans 14 amino acids. Germline assignment: CDR1 LNHDA and CDR2 SQIVND (reference sequence). Deletions cut 7 bases from V and 0 bases from J, with 7 bases between. CDR3 in DNA: TGTGCCAGTAAAGGCTTCTCTGGGGCCAACGTCCTGACTTTC. Its translation: CASKGFSGANVLTF. The entire variable domain, with the rest obtained from reference TRBV19 and TRBJ2-6, is as follows: DGGITQSPKYLFRKEGQNVTLSCEQNLNHDAMYWYRQDPGQGLRLIYYSQIVNDFQKGDIAEGYSVSREKKESFPLTVTSAQKNPTAFYLCASKGFSGANVLTFGAGSRLTVL.

This rearrangement joins TRBV14 to TRBJ2-3, with 9 bases lining up with TRBD2. This CDR3 has 15 amino acids. Germline assignment: CDR1 SGHDN and CDR2 FVKESK. J lost 6 bases, V lost 2 bases, and 6 bases had no gene match. The CDR3 DNA reads TGTGCCAGCAGCCAACCTAGCGGGACTGTGGATACGCAGTATTTT. Its protein product is CASSQPSGTVDTQYF.

The V gene is TRBV4-1, the J gene TRBJ2-7; TRBD2 matches 7 bases. Trimming cost V 1 base and J 5 bases; bases outside gene matches: 11. In germline, CDR1 is MGHRA, CDR2 YSYEKL. CDR3 length: 16 amino acids. The CDR3 coding sequence is TGCGCCAGCAGCCAAGTCGGGGACCCGGGGAGGGACGAGCAGTACTTC. It codes for CASSQVGDPGRDEQYF.

The chain recombines TRBV27 with TRBJ2-1; TRBD2 is a possible D gene (6 bases). The length of the CDR3 is 13 residues. The V end was cut by 8 bases, the J end by 6 bases, with 14 bases between. CDR1 is MNHEY and CDR2 is SMNVEV in the germline V gene (reference sequence). CDR3 amino acids: CASGLGSPNEQFF. As DNA, the CDR3 is TGTGCCAGCGGCCTCGGGAGTCCCAATGAGCAGTTCTTC.

This chain uses TRBV7-9 with TRBJ2-1; D remains ambiguous. This CDR3 spans 15 amino acids. V shed 5 bases and J shed 0 bases, with 11 bases lying between them. Germline CDR1 reads SEHNR; CDR2 reads FQNEAQ (reference sequence). The CDR3 nucleotides read TGTGCCAGCAGCCTGGACGGAGCCTCCTACAATGAGCAGTTCTTC. Residues: CASSLDGASYNEQFF.

V is TRBV30 and J is TRBJ2-5, with D possibly TRBD2 on 5 matching bases. Germline loops: CDR1 GTSNPN, CDR2 SVGIG (reference sequence). The CDR3 extends over 13 amino acids. V was clipped by 2 bases and J by 2 bases, with 9 bases between them. Written as DNA, the CDR3 is TGTGCCTGGAGTCCGAGACTACAAGAGACCCAGTACTTC. It translates to CAWSPRLQETQYF.

This clone came up a few times. The V and J genes are TRBV13 and TRBJ2-7, with D perhaps TRBD1 or TRBD2 (5 bases each). The germline V and J ends were trimmed by 4 bases and 4 bases, with 11 bases remaining between them. This CDR3 has 13 residues. Germline V gives CDR1 PRHDT, CDR2 FYEKMQ (reference sequence). CDR3 sequence (DNA): TGTGCCAGCAGCTCCGGGACCGTATACGAGCAGTACTTC. Amino acids: CASSSGTVYEQYF.

The chain carries TRBV2 and TRBJ1-5, with 9 bases identical to TRBD1. Germline lookup yields CDR1 SNHLY and CDR2 FYNNEI. V lost 8 bases and J lost 9; bases outside the gene matches: 11. The length of the CDR3 is 14 residues. CDR3 sequence: CASCRDRAVRPQHF. The DNA of the CDR3 is TGTGCCAGCTGCCGGGACAGGGCCGTGAGGCCCCAGCATTTT.

This clone was found a few times. In the same sample, other DNA sequences code for this CDR3. The rearrangement links TRBV27 to TRBJ1-1; 7 nucleotides match TRBD1. CDR3 length: 13 residues. V shed 3 bases and J 4 bases; nucleotides not matched to a gene: 2. CDR1 and CDR2 (germline): MNHEY, SMNVEV (reference sequence). The CDR3 sequence is CASSFRGGTEAFF. CDR3 DNA sequence: TGTGCCAGCAGTTTCAGGGGGGGCACTGAAGCTTTCTTT.

The chain links TRBV5-5 to TRBJ1-5; unclear D gene. From germline, CDR1 is SGHKS and CDR2 YYEKEE (reference sequence). This CDR3 has 15 residues. Trimming cost V 0 bases and J 4 bases, with 11 bases left between them. CDR3 nucleotide sequence: TGTGCCAGCAGCTTGGATTGGGGTTGGAATCAGCCCCAGCATTTT. Protein product: CASSLDWGWNQPQHF. The full variable domain, its missing parts supplied by reference TRBV5-5 and TRBJ1-5, is DAGVTQSPTHLIKTRGQQVTLRCSPISGHKSVSWYQQVLGQGPQFIFQYYEKEERGRGNFPDRFSARQFPNYSSELNVNALLLGDSALYLCASSLDWGWNQPQHFGDGTRLSIL.

The rearrangement joins TRBV5-6 to TRBJ2-3; D is unresolved. The germline CDR1 and CDR2 sequences are SGHDT and YYEEEE. The CDR3 sequence is 16 residues long. Trimming took off 0 bases at V and 0 bases at J, with 11 bases between the two ends. The CDR3 spells CASSLDPGFSTDTQYF. The CDR3 DNA reads as TGTGCCAGCAGCTTGGACCCCGGTTTTAGCACAGATACGCAGTATTTT.

The gene calls are TRBV27 and TRBJ2-3, with D perhaps TRBD2 (6 bases). The CDR3 consists of 15 residues. Germline V lookup: CDR1 MNHEY, CDR2 SMNVEV (reference sequence). The V end lost 3 bases, the J end lost 2 bases, and 12 bases lay between the germline ends. CDR3 sequence (DNA): TGTGCCAGCAGTTTTGAGCGGAGGGCCACAGATACGCAGTATTTT. This codes for CASSFERRATDTQYF.

This chain joins TRBV28 and TRBJ1-2; no reliable D call. CDR1 is MDHEN and CDR2 is SYDVKM in the germline V gene. The CDR3 extends over 14 amino acids. V lost 7 bases, J lost 7 bases, and 19 bases lay in between. CDR3 sequence (DNA): TGTGCCAGCACCAATCTCAACTGGGGTACTGGCTACACCTTC. It codes for CASTNLNWGTGYTF.

V usage is TRBV9 and J usage is TRBJ2-1; 8 bases are shared with TRBD2. This CDR3 is 14 amino acids long. Germline V lookup: CDR1 SGDLS, CDR2 YYNGEE. Trimming at V came to 0 bases and at J to 9 bases, leaving 5 bases not matched to a gene. The DNA for the CDR3 is TGTGCCAGCAGCGTAGCTCTAGCGGGTATTGAGCAGTTCTTC. The encoded protein is CASSVALAGIEQFF.

This clone was picked up one time. This chain uses TRBV5-4 with TRBJ2-7; D remains ambiguous. The germline CDR1 and CDR2 sequences are SGHNT and YYREEE (reference sequence). The length of the CDR3 is 14 residues. Trimming shortened V by 0 bases and J by 2 bases, and 9 bases separated the two germline ends. CDR3 DNA sequence: TGTGCCAGCAGCTTGGGACCGACGGCCTACGAGCAGTACTTC. Translating it yields CASSLGPTAYEQYF.

This sequence joins TRBV5-1 and TRBJ1-4; a possible D gene is TRBD1 (6 bases). Per germline, CDR1 SGHRS and CDR2 YFSETQ. This CDR3 contains 16 residues. V was clipped by 4 bases and J by 10 bases, with 23 bases between them. The CDR3: CASSPSGRGGGGKLFF. DNA of the CDR3: TGCGCCAGCAGCCCGAGCGGGCGTGGGGGCGGAGGAAAACTGTTTTTT.